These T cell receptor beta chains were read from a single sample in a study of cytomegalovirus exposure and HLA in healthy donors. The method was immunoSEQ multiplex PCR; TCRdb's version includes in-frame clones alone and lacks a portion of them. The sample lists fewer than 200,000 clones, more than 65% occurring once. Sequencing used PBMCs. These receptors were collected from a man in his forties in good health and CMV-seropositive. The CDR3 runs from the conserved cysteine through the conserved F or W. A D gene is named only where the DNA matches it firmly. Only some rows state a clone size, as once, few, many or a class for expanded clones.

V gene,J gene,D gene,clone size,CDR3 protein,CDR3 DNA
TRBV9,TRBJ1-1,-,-,CASSGGQPTEAFF,TGTGCCAGCAGCGGGGGACAACCCACTGAAGCTTTCTTT
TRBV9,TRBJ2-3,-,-,CASSGGNTDTQYF,TGTGCCAGCAGCGGGGGCAACACAGATACGCAGTATTTT
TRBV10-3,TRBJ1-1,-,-,CAISVEVNTEAFF,TGTGCCATCAGTGTGGAGGTTAACACTGAAGCTTTCTTT
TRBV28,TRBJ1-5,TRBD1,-,CASSLWGTGPFQPQHF,TGTGCCAGCAGTTTATGGGGGACAGGGCCTTTCCAGCCCCAGCATTTT
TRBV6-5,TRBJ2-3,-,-,CATIDLKKGTDTQYF,TGTGCCACCATCGACCTAAAAAAGGGGACAGATACGCAGTATTTT
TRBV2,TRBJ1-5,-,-,CASSDSGHRLGGNQPQHF,TGTGCCAGCAGCGATTCGGGACACCGCCTTGGGGGCAATCAGCCCCAGCATTTT
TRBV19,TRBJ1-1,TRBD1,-,CASSIGTDYTEAFF,TGTGCCAGTAGTATCGGGACAGACTACACTGAAGCTTTCTTT
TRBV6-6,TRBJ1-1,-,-,CASSWGAEAFF,TGTGCCAGCAGCTGGGGGGCTGAAGCTTTCTTT
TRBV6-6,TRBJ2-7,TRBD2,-,CASRGGVNEQYF,TGTGCCAGCAGGGGAGGGGTGAACGAGCAGTACTTC
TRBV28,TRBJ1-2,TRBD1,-,CASSFQGAGGYTF,TGTGCCAGCAGTTTTCAGGGGGCCGGAGGCTACACCTTC
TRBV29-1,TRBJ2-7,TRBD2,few,CSTSAGGLGYEQYF,TGCAGCACCTCAGCGGGAGGACTGGGATACGAGCAGTACTTC
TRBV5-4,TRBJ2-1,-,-,CASSLDSGTTYNEQFF,TGTGCCAGCAGCTTGGATTCCGGGACAACCTACAATGAGCAGTTCTTC